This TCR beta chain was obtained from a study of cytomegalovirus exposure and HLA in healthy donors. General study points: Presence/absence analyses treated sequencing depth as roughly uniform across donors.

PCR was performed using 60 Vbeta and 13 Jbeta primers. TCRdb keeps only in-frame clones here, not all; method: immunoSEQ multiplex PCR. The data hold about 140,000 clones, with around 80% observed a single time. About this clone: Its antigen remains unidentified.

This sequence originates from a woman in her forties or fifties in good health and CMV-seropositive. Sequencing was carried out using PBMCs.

This CDR3 reads CASRRGGGETQYF. The CDR3 DNA reads as TGTGCCAGCCGGAGAGGGGGTGGAGAGACCCAGTACTTC. The V and J genes are TRBV28 and TRBJ2-5, with D possibly being TRBD1 (6 bases). CDR1 is MDHEN, CDR2 SYDVKM, per germline. The CDR3 has 13 amino acids. V gave up 8 bases and J gave up 4 bases, with 14 bases separating them. The variable domain in full, with the rest retrieved from reference TRBV28 and TRBJ2-5, is DVKVTQSSRYLVKRTGEKVFLECVQDMDHENMFWYRQDPGLGLRLIYFSYDVKMKEKGDIPEGYSVSREKKERFSLILESASTNQTSMYLCASRRGGGETQYFGPGTRLLVL.